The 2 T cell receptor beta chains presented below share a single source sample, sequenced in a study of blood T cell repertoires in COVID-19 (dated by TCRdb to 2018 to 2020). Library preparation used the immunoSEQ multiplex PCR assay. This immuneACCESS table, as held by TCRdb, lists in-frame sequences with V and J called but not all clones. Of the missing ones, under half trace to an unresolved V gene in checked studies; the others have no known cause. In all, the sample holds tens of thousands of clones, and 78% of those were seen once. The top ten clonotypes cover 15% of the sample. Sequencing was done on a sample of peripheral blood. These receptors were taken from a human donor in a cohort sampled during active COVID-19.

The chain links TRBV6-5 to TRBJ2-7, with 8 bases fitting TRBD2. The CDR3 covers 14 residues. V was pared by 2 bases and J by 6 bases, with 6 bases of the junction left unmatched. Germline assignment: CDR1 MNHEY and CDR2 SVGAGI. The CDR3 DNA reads TGTGCCAGCAGTTACGAGGGACTAGTGGGCGAGCAGTACTTC. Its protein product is CASSYEGLVGEQYF.

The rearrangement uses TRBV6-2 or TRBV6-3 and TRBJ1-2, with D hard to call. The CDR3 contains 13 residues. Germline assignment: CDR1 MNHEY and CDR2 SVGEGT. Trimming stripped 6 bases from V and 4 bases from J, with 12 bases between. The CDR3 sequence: CASRPARGYGYTF. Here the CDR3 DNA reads TGTGCCAGCAGGCCTGCGCGGGGCTATGGCTACACCTTC.